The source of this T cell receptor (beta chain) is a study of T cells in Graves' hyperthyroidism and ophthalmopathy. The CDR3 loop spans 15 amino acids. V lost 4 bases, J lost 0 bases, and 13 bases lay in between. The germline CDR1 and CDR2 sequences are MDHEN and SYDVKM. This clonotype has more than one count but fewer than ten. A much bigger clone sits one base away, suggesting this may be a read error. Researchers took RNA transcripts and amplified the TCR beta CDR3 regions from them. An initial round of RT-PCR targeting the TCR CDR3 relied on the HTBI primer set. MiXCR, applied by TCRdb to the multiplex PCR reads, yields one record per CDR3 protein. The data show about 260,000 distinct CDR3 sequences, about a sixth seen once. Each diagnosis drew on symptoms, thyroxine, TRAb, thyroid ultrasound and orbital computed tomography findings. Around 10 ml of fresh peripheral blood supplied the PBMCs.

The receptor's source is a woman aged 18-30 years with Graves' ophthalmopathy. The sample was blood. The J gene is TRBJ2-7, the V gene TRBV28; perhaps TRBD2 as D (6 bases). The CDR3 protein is CASSSRRGSSYEQYF. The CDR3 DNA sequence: TGTGCCAGCAGTTCCAGACGGGGGTCCTCCTACGAGCAGTACTTC.